This is a list of T cell receptor beta chains from one sample in a study of shared clonotypes between healthy human individuals. The protocol was immunoSEQ multiplex PCR, while the TCRdb copy is restricted to in-frame clones and leaves out a portion. The sample carries 1.5 million to 2.5 million clones, approximately 94% recorded once. Sequencing was done on a sample of naive CD8+ T cells sorted from blood. The receptors stem from a man aged 18 to 29 in good health. Each CDR3 is given with its conserved first and last residue. A D gene is named only where the DNA matches it firmly. Clone sizes are given selectively: once, few, many, or a class where the clone is expanded.

v_call	d_call	j_call	clone_size	cdr3_aa	cdr3_nt
TRBV7-9	NA	TRBJ2-7	NA	CASSLLAGSNREQYF	TGTGCCAGCAGCTTATTGGCAGGGTCGAATCGGGAGCAGTACTTC
TRBV4-3	TRBD2	TRBJ2-5	NA	CASSQERLALGWAQYF	TGCGCCAGCAGCCAAGAGCGACTAGCCCTAGGGTGGGCCCAGTACTTC
TRBV6-4	NA	TRBJ1-2	NA	CASSDLAGERYGYTF	TGTGCCAGCAGTGACCTAGCAGGGGAGCGCTATGGCTACACCTTC
TRBV4-3	NA	TRBJ2-1	NA	CASSQEMAGIVNEQFF	TGCGCCAGCAGCCAAGAGATGGCGGGGATTGTCAATGAGCAGTTCTTC
TRBV4-1	NA	TRBJ2-5	NA	CASSYKEGGETQYF	TGCGCCAGCAGCTACAAGGAGGGAGGAGAGACCCAGTACTTC
TRBV2	NA	TRBJ2-1	NA	CASSRDTLEQFF	TGTGCCAGCAGCCGGGACACCTTGGAGCAGTTCTTC
TRBV30	NA	TRBJ2-7	NA	CAWSVFGLTYEQYF	TGTGCCTGGAGTGTATTTGGACTTACCTACGAGCAGTACTTC
TRBV5-8	NA	TRBJ1-3	NA	CASSLTVYSGNTIYF	TGTGCCAGCAGCTTGACGGTATACTCTGGAAACACCATATATTTT
TRBV7-2	TRBD2	TRBJ2-1	once	CASSPLAGLYNEQFF	TGTGCCAGCAGTCCACTAGCGGGGCTATACAATGAGCAGTTCTTC
TRBV4-2	NA	TRBJ2-7	NA	CASSQEGAGAYEQYF	TGTGCCAGCAGCCAAGAGGGGGCAGGAGCCTACGAGCAGTACTTC
TRBV5-6	NA	TRBJ2-7	NA	CASRTGSYEQYF	TGTGCCAGCAGAACAGGGTCCTACGAGCAGTACTTC
TRBV6-6	NA	TRBJ2-1	NA	CASSYTPYNEQFF	TGTGCCAGCAGTTACACCCCGTACAATGAGCAGTTCTTC
TRBV27	TRBD2	TRBJ2-5	NA	CASSWGLASSETQYF	TGTGCCAGCAGCTGGGGACTAGCGAGTTCAGAGACCCAGTACTTC
TRBV9	NA	TRBJ2-3	NA	CASSVWGSTDTQYF	TGTGCCAGCAGCGTATGGGGATCCACAGATACGCAGTATTTT
TRBV27	NA	TRBJ2-7	once	CASSFTLGGEQYF	TGTGCCAGCAGTTTTACGCTCGGGGGAGAGCAGTACTTC
TRBV2	NA	TRBJ2-7	NA	CASGGGPYEQYF	TGTGCCAGCGGAGGCGGACCCTACGAGCAGTACTTC
TRBV5-8	NA	TRBJ2-7	NA	CASSLGGPPLHEQYF	TGTGCCAGCAGCTTGGGGGGACCGCCCCTTCACGAGCAGTACTTC
TRBV9	NA	TRBJ2-5	NA	CASSVVPGIQETQYF	TGTGCCAGCAGCGTAGTTCCCGGAATCCAAGAGACCCAGTACTTC
TRBV28	NA	TRBJ2-1	NA	CASSPNYNEQFF	TGTGCCAGCAGTCCAAACTACAATGAGCAGTTCTTC
TRBV25-1	NA	TRBJ1-2	NA	CASREDYGYTF	TGTGCCAGTAGGGAAGACTATGGCTACACCTTC
TRBV10-3	TRBD2	TRBJ2-1	NA	CAISEWGLADYNEQFF	TGTGCCATCAGTGAGTGGGGACTAGCGGACTACAATGAGCAGTTCTTC
TRBV9	TRBD2	TRBJ2-5	NA	CASSVDPRTSEETQYF	TGTGCCAGCAGCGTAGACCCCCGGACTAGTGAAGAGACCCAGTACTTC
TRBV21-1	NA	TRBJ1-6	NA	CASSKDPGSSYNSPLHF	TGTGCCAGCAGCAAAGATCCGGGGAGCTCCTATAATTCACCCCTCCACTTT
TRBV7-9	TRBD1	TRBJ2-7	once	CASSRDSPYEQYF	TGTGCCAGCAGCCGGGACAGCCCCTACGAGCAGTACTTC
TRBV4-1	NA	TRBJ1-1	NA	CASSQEVPVGAGTEAFF	TGCGCCAGCAGCCAAGAGGTTCCGGTGGGGGCCGGCACTGAAGCTTTCTTT
TRBV5-1	TRBD2	TRBJ2-1	NA	CASSIAGGSYNEQFF	TGCGCCAGCAGCATAGCGGGCGGGAGTTACAATGAGCAGTTCTTC
TRBV2	NA	TRBJ2-1	NA	CASSLGDQGDEQFF	TGTGCCAGCTCGTTGGGAGACCAAGGGGATGAGCAGTTCTTC
TRBV4-1	NA	TRBJ1-1	NA	CASSPSETLSGNTEAFF	TGCGCCAGCAGCCCATCCGAGACGCTTTCAGGGAACACTGAAGCTTTCTTT
TRBV19	TRBD1	TRBJ1-1	NA	CASRTGGFTEAFF	TGTGCCAGTCGGACAGGGGGGTTTACTGAAGCTTTCTTT
TRBV9	NA	TRBJ2-2	NA	CASSVDREYTGELFF	TGTGCCAGCAGCGTAGACAGGGAATACACCGGGGAGCTGTTTTTT
TRBV7-2	NA	TRBJ1-1	NA	CAARPRGNTEAFF	TGTGCCGCACGCCCGAGAGGGAACACTGAAGCTTTCTTT
TRBV27	NA	TRBJ1-4	NA	CASSLSGANEKLFF	TGTGCCAGCAGCCTCTCTGGGGCTAATGAAAAACTGTTTTTT
TRBV6-5	TRBD2	TRBJ2-7	NA	CASSPFTGGPNEQYF	TGTGCCAGCAGCCCCTTTACGGGAGGGCCTAACGAGCAGTACTTC
TRBV2	TRBD1	TRBJ2-7	NA	CARGQEDYEQYF	TGTGCCAGGGGACAGGAGGACTACGAGCAGTACTTC
TRBV4-1	NA	TRBJ1-2	NA	CASSGPGLRGDYGYTF	TGCGCCAGCAGCGGCCCGGGACTTCGCGGCGACTATGGCTACACCTTC
TRBV4-1	NA	TRBJ2-1	NA	CASSHGGGYNEQFF	TGCGCCAGCAGCCACGGGGGTGGCTACAATGAGCAGTTCTTC
TRBV28	TRBD2	TRBJ2-3	NA	CASSSPELAGGPYADTQYF	TGTGCCAGCAGTTCCCCGGAACTAGCGGGAGGGCCTTACGCAGATACGCAGTATTTT
TRBV6-1	NA	TRBJ2-7	NA	CASSLDTWSEQYF	TGTGCCAGCAGTCTCGATACCTGGTCCGAGCAGTACTTC
TRBV5-8	NA	TRBJ2-7	NA	CASSSPTGASYEQYF	TGTGCCAGCAGCTCGCCGACAGGAGCCTCCTACGAGCAGTACTTC
TRBV28	NA	TRBJ2-1	NA	CASSLTGAYNEQFF	TGTGCCAGCAGTTTAACAGGAGCCTACAATGAGCAGTTCTTC
TRBV9	TRBD1	TRBJ2-1	NA	CASSGPGQLYNEQFF	TGTGCCAGCAGCGGACCGGGACAGCTTTACAATGAGCAGTTCTTC
TRBV5-5	NA	TRBJ2-2	NA	CASSFSEWDTGELFF	TGTGCCAGCAGCTTTAGCGAATGGGACACCGGGGAGCTGTTTTTT
TRBV27	NA	TRBJ1-1	NA	CASGLQRNTEAFF	TGTGCCAGTGGCCTACAGAGAAACACTGAAGCTTTCTTT
TRBV27	NA	TRBJ2-7	NA	CASSFNSYEQYF	TGTGCCAGCAGTTTCAATTCCTACGAGCAGTACTTC
TRBV6-5	NA	TRBJ2-5	NA	CASSTGKETQYF	TGTGCCAGCAGTACAGGGAAGGAGACCCAGTACTTC
TRBV30	NA	TRBJ2-7	NA	CAWTSDVTYEQYF	TGTGCCTGGACAAGTGACGTAACCTACGAGCAGTACTTC
TRBV6-5	NA	TRBJ2-1	NA	CASSYGPVYNEQFF	TGTGCCAGCAGTTACGGCCCCGTCTACAATGAGCAGTTCTTC
TRBV2	NA	TRBJ1-5	NA	CASSDGQFQPSNQPQHF	TGTGCCAGCAGTGATGGACAATTCCAACCAAGCAATCAGCCCCAGCATTTT
TRBV27	NA	TRBJ1-2	NA	CASSIIQGRGYTF	TGTGCCAGCAGTATCATACAGGGTCGGGGCTACACCTTC
TRBV4-1	NA	TRBJ1-6	NA	CASSQVTSGNSPLHF	TGCGCCAGCAGCCAAGTGACATCAGGAAATTCACCCCTCCACTTT
TRBV7-2	NA	TRBJ2-2	NA	CASSLGTVENTGELFF	TGTGCCAGCAGCTTAGGAACGGTTGAGAACACCGGGGAGCTGTTTTTT
TRBV2	NA	TRBJ2-7	NA	CASIGAGSNYEQYF	TGTGCCAGCATTGGGGCGGGGTCCAACTACGAGCAGTACTTC
TRBV5-1	TRBD1	TRBJ1-1	NA	CASSWDSMNTEAFF	TGCGCCAGCAGCTGGGACAGTATGAACACTGAAGCTTTCTTT
TRBV9	TRBD2	TRBJ2-5	NA	CASSSRLAGGGLDQETQYF	TGTGCCAGCAGCTCCCGACTAGCGGGGGGCGGTTTGGACCAAGAGACCCAGTACTTC